This TCR beta chain stems from a study of blood T cell repertoires in COVID-19. Study at large: The United States, Italy and Spain provided the acute and convalescent COVID-19 samples. Sample material is recorded as cDNA or gDNA derived from T cells, B-cell-depleted T cells, or PBMCs.

In the source study's methods: How many nucleated cells were present was estimated from reference gene primer amplification. Repertoires were generated with immunoSEQ multiplex PCR, while TCRdb's copy carries only in-frame clones and drops some. Clone size and the V and J calls come from that table; the DNA yielded D and trimming. The repertoire holds 130,000 or so clones, with roughly 84% as singletons. In germline, CDR1 is MGHRA, CDR2 YSYEKL. This CDR3 has 17 residues. Trimming took 7 bases from V and 4 from J; bases not matched to a gene: 16. Sequencing input: peripheral blood. The TCR sequence derives from a woman older than 75 with acute or convalescent COVID-19. The chain has TRBV4-1 and TRBJ1-5, with 7 bases lining up with TRBD1. The CDR3 bases are TGCGCCAGCACCCAGGGGCGGCCAGGGGGTGCAAATCAGCCCCAGCATTTT. Its protein product is CASTQGRPGGANQPQHF.